This TCR beta chain was found in a study of T cell responses to AZD1222 COVID-19 vaccine. Study-wide context: Second doses were pooled across both intervals (about 4 or about 12 weeks).

TCRdb's copy holds only in-frame clones and misses some; the assay was immunoSEQ multiplex PCR. Of about 200,000 clones listed, about 86% are singletons. To note about this clone: Its matching antigen is unknown.

Findings of the study overall: Regions 160-218 and 743-854 dominated among vaccine-associated CD4 TCRs spanning spike. Recipients of AZD1222 seropositive at baseline numbered only six or seven.

Here the sequenced sample was peripheral blood, taken on day 0 of AZD1222 vaccination. The TCR was taken from an adult in good health.

The CDR3 DNA sequence: TGTGCCAGCGGATGGGGTGTGTCCGGTTCACCCCTCCACTTT. Its translation: CASGWGVSGSPLHF. This chain joins TRBV27 and TRBJ1-6; D ambiguous. This CDR3 is built from 14 residues. The germline CDR1 and CDR2 sequences are MNHEY and SMNVEV (reference sequence). The germline V and J ends were trimmed by 8 bases and 9 bases, with 17 bases remaining between them.